This TCR beta chain comes out of a study of blood T cell repertoires in COVID-19. In the study overall: From T cells, B-cell-depleted T cells, or PBMCs came the material, which was cDNA or gDNA.

Authors' analysis steps: Nucleated cell counts were estimated from reference gene primer amplification. TCRdb keeps only in-frame clones here, not all; method: immunoSEQ multiplex PCR. V and J calls and clone size are given by that table; D and trimming were obtained from the DNA. The sample lists around 150,000 clones, around 82% seen once, with 4.5% to 7.5% in the top ten. Participants had their cohort set by participant-reported clinical history. This CDR3 contains 18 residues. V gave up 3 bases and J gave up 7 bases; unmatched junction bases: 15. Germline V gene lookup returns CDR1 SGHRS and CDR2 YFSETQ.

The sequenced sample consisted of PBMCs or T cells enriched from blood (not recorded which). The chain has TRBV5-1 and TRBJ1-6, with TRBD1 identical over 8 bases. The receptor was isolated from a man in his forties who had recovered from COVID-19. The CDR3 region has the DNA TGCGCCAGCAGCTCGGGTATGTATTGGGACAGGAGAAATTCACCCCTCCACTTT. This encodes CASSSGMYWDRRNSPLHF.